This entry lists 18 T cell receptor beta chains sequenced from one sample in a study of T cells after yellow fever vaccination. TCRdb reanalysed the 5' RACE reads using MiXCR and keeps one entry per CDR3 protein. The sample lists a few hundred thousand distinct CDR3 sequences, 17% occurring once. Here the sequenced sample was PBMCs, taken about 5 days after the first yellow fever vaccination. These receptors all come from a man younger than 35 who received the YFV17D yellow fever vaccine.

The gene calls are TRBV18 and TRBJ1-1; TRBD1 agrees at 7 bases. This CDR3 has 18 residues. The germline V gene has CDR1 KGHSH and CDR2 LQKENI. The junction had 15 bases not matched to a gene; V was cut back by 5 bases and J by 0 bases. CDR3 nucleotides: TGTGCCAGCTCAACCGTTACTTCTACAGGGGCCCTGAACACTGAAGCTTTCTTT. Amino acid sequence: CASSTVTSTGALNTEAFF.

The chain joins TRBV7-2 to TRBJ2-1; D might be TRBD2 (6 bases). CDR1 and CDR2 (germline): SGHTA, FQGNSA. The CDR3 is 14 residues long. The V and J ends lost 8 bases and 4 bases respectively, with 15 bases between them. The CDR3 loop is CASLWRGRYNEQFF. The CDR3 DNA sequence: TGTGCCAGCCTGTGGCGGGGACGATACAATGAGCAGTTCTTC.

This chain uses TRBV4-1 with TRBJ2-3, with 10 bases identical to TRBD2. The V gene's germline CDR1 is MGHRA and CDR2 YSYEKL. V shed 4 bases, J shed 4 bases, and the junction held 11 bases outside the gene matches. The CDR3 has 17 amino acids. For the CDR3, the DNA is TGCGCCAGCAGCCGGGGAAGCGGGGGGGCCTTAGCAGATACGCAGTATTTT. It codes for CASSRGSGGALADTQYF.

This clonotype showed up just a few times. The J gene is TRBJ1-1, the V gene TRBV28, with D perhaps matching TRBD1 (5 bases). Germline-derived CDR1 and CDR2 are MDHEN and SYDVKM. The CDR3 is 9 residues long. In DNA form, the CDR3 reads TGTGGGGGACTTAAGGGGTTCTTCTTT. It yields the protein CGGLKGFFF. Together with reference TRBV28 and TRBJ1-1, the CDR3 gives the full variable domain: DVKVTQSSRYLVKRTGEKVFLECVQDMDHENMFWYRQDPGLGLRLIYFSYDVKMKEKGDIPEGYSVSREKKERFSLILESASTNQTSMYLCGGLKGFFFGQGTRLTVV.

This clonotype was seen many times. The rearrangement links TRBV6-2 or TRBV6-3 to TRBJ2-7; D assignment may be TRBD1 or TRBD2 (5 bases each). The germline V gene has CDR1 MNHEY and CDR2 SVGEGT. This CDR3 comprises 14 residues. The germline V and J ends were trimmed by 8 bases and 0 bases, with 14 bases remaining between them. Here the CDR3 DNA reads TGTGCCAGCGGTCCTGTGGGGACCTCCTACGAGCAGTACTTC. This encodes CASGPVGTSYEQYF.

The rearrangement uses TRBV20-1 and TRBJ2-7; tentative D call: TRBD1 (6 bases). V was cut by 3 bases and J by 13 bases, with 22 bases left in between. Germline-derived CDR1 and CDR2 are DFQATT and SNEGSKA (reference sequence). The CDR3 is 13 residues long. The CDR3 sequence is CSASPDLDRHPYV. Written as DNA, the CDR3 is TGCAGTGCTAGTCCCGATCTGGACAGACATCCTTACGTC.

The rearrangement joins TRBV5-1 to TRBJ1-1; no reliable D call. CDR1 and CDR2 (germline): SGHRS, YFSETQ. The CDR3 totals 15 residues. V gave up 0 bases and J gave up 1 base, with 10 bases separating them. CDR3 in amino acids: CASSLAITQNTEAFF. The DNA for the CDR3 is TGCGCCAGCAGCTTGGCTATCACGCAGAACACTGAAGCTTTCTTT.

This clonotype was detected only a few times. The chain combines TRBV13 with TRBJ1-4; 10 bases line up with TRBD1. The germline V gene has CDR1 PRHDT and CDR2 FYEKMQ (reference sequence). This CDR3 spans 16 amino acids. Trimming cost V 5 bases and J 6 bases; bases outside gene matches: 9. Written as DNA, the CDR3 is TGTGCCAGCAGCCTTAATTCCGGGACAGGGGATGAAAAACTGTTTTTT. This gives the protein CASSLNSGTGDEKLFF.

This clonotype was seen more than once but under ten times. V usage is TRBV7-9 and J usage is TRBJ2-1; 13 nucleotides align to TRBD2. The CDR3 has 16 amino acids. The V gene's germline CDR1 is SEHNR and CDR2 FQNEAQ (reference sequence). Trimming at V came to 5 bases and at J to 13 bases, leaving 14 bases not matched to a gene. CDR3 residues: CASSPTSGGAGPEQFF. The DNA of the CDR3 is TGTGCCAGCAGCCCCACTAGCGGGGGGGCGGGACCGGAACAGTTCTTC.

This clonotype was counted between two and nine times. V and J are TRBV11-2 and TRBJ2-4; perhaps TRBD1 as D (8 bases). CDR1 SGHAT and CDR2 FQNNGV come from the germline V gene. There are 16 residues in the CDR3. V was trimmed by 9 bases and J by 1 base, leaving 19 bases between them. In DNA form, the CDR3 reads TGTGCCAGTCGACAGGGGAGGGATCTGGCCAAAAACATTCAGTACTTC. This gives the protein CASRQGRDLAKNIQYF. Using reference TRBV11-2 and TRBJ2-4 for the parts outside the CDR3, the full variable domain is EAGVAQSPRYKIIEKRQSVAFWCNPISGHATLYWYQQILGQGPKLLIQFQNNGVVDDSQLPKDRFSAERLKGVDSTLKIQPAKLEDSAVYLCASRQGRDLAKNIQYFGAGTRLSVL.

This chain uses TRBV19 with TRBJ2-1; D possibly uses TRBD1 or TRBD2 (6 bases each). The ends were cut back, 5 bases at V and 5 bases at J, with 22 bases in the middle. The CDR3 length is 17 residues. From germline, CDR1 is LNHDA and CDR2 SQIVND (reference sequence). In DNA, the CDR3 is TGTGCCAGTAGTGCCATCCGAGGGGGGAATATACACAATGAGCAGTTCTTC. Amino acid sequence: CASSAIRGGNIHNEQFF.

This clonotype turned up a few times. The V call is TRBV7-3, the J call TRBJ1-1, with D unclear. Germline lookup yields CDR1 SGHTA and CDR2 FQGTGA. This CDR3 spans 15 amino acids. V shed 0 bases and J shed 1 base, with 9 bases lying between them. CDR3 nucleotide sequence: TGTGCCAGCAGCTTAACGCTGGACCAGAACACTGAAGCTTTCTTT. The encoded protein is CASSLTLDQNTEAFF.

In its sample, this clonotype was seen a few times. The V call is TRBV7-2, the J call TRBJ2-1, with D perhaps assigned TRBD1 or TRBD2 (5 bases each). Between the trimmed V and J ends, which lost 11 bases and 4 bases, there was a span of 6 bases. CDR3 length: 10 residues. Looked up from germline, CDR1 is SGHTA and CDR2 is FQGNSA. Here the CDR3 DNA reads TGTGCCGGGGGATACAATGAGCAGTTCTTC. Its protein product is CAGGYNEQFF.

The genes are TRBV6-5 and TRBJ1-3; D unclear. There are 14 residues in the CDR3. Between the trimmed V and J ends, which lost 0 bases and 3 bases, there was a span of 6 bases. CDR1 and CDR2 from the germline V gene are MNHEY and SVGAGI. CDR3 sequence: CASSYSWGGNTIYF. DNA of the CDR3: TGTGCCAGCAGTTACTCATGGGGTGGAAACACCATATATTTT.

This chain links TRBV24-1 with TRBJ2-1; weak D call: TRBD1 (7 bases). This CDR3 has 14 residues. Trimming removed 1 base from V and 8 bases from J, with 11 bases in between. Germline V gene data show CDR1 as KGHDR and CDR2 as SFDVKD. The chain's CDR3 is CATSDFSRGDEQFF. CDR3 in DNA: TGTGCCACCAGTGATTTTAGCAGGGGGGATGAGCAGTTCTTC.

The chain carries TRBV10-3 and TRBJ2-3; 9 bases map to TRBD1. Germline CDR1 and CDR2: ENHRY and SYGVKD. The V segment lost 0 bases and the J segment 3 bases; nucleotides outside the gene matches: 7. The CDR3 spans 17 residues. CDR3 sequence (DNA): TGTGCCATCAGTGAGTCGGGGGACAGGGACAATACAGATACGCAGTATTTT. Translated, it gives CAISESGDRDNTDTQYF.

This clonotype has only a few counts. This chain's CDR3 is CASSRPRRGLGNTGELFF. The CDR3 DNA sequence: TGTGCCAGCAGCAGGCCCCGCAGGGGGCTGGGGAACACCGGGGAGCTGTTTTTT. The chain has TRBV21-1 and TRBJ2-2; the D segment call TRBD1 is taken from the table without a DNA check. TRBV21-1 represents a pseudogene. The length of the CDR3 is 18 residues.

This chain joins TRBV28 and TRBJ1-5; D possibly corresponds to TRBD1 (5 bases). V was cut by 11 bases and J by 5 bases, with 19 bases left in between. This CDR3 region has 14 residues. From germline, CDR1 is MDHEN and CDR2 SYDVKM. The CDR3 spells CAAHGTSNYQPQHF. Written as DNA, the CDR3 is TGTGCCGCCCACGGGACTTCTAATTATCAGCCCCAGCATTTT. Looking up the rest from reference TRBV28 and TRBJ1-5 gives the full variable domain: DVKVTQSSRYLVKRTGEKVFLECVQDMDHENMFWYRQDPGLGLRLIYFSYDVKMKEKGDIPEGYSVSREKKERFSLILESASTNQTSMYLCAAHGTSNYQPQHFGDGTRLSIL.